The text below deals with one TCR beta chain. The entry originates in a study of technical replicates of blood from several donors. Some clones are missing from TCRdb's copy, which holds only in-frame ones; the method was immunoSEQ multiplex PCR. The sample records 60,000 to 85,000 clones, 85% to 95% being singletons. The length of the CDR3 is 12 residues. V lost 8 bases to trimming and J lost 13 bases, with 20 bases between them. Germline V gene sequence: CDR1 MDHEN, CDR2 SYDVKM. The sequence was collected from a human donor in good health. Input material: T cells isolated from PBMCs. The V gene is TRBV28, the J gene TRBJ1-2, with a tentative D call TRBD1 (6 bases). The CDR3 region has the DNA TGTGCCAGCCAACGGATAGACAGGTCAAGCACCTTC. Translating gives CASQRIDRSSTF.